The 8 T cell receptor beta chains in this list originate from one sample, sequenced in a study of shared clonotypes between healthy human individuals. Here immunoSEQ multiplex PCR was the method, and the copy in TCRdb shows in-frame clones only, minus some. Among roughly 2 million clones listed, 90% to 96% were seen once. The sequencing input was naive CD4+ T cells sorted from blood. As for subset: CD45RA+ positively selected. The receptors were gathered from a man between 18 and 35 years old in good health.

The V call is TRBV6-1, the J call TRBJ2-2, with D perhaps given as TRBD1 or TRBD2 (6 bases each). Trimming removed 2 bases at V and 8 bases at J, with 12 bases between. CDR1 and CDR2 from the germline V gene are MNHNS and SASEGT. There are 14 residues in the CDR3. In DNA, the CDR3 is TGTGCCAGCAGTGAAAATAGGGGGAGGGGGGAGCTGTTTTTT. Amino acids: CASSENRGRGELFF.

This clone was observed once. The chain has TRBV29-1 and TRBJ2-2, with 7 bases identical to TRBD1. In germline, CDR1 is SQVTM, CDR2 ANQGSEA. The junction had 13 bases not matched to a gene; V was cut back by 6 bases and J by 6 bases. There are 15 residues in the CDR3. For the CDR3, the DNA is TGCAGCGTGTTTGGGACAGCGCAGACGCCCGGGGAGCTGTTTTTT. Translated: CSVFGTAQTPGELFF.

The CDR3 loop is CSGRLQGQETQYF. CDR3 nucleotide sequence: TGCAGCGGACGACTCCAAGGGCAAGAGACCCAGTACTTC. The chain recombines TRBV29-1 with TRBJ2-5; D gene ambiguous. The length of the CDR3 is 13 residues. V shed 7 bases and J shed 2 bases, with 14 bases lying between them. From germline, CDR1 is SQVTM and CDR2 ANQGSEA.

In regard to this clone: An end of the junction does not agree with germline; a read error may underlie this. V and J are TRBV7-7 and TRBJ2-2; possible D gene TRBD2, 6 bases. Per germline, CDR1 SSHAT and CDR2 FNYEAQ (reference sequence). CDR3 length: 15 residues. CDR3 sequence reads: CASSATRTNTGELFF. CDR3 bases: TGTGCTAGCAGCGCGACTAGGACAAACACCGGGGAGCTGTTTTTT.

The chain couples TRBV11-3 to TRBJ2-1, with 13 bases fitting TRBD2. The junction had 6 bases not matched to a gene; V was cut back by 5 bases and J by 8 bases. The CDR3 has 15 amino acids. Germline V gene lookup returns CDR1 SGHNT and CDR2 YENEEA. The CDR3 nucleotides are TGTGCCAGCAGCACCGGGACTAGCGGGAATGATGAGCAGTTCTTC. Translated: CASSTGTSGNDEQFF. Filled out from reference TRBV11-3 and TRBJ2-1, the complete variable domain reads EAGVVQSPRYKIIEKKQPVAFWCNPISGHNTLYWYLQNLGQGPELLIRYENEEAVDDSQLPKDRFSAERLKGVDSTLKIQPAELGDSAVYLCASSTGTSGNDEQFFGPGTRLTVL.

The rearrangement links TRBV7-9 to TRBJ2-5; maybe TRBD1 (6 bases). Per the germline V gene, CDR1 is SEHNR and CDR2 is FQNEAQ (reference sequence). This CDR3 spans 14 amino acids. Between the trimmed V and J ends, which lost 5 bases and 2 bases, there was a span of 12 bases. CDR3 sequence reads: CASSQGQIQETQYF. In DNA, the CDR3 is TGTGCCAGCAGCCAAGGACAGATTCAAGAGACCCAGTACTTC.

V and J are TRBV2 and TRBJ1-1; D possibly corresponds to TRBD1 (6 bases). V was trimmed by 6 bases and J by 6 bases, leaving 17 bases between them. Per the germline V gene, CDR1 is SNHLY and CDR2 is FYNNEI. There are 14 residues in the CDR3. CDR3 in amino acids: CASSGGGLGAEAFF. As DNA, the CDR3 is TGTGCCAGCAGCGGAGGGGGACTGGGGGCTGAAGCTTTCTTT.

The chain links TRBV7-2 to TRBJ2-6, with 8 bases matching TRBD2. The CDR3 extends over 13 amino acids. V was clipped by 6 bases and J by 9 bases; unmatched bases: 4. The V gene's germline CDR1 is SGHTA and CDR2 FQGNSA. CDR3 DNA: TGTGCCAGCAGTCTCCGGGAGGGCAACGTCCTGACTTTC. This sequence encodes CASSLREGNVLTF.